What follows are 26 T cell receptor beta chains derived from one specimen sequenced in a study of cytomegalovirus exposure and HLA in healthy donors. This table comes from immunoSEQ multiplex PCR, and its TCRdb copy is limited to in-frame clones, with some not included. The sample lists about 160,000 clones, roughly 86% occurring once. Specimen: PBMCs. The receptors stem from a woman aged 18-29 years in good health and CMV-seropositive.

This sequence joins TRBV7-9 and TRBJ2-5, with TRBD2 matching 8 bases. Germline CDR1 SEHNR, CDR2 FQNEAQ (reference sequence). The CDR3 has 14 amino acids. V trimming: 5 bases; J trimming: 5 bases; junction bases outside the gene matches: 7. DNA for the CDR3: TGTGCCAGCAGCCCTCGGGGCGGGGGGGAGACCCAGTACTTC. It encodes CASSPRGGGETQYF.

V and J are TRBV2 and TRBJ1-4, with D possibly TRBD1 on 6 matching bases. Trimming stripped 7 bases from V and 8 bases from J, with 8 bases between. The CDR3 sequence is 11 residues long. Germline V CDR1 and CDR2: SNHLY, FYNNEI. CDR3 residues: CASKGGEKLFF. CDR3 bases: TGTGCCAGCAAGGGGGGGGAAAAACTGTTTTTT. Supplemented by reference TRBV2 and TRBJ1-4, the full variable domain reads EPEVTQTPSHQVTQMGQEVILRCVPISNHLYFYWYRQILGQKVEFLVSFYNNEISEKSEIFDDQFSVERPDGSNFTLKIRSTKLEDSAMYFCASKGGEKLFFGSGTQLSVL.

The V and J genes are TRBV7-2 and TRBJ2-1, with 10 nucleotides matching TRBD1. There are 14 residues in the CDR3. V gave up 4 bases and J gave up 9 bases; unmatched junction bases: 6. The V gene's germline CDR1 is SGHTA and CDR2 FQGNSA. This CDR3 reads CASSWGTGEGEQFF. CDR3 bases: TGTGCCAGCAGCTGGGGGACAGGGGAGGGTGAGCAGTTCTTC.

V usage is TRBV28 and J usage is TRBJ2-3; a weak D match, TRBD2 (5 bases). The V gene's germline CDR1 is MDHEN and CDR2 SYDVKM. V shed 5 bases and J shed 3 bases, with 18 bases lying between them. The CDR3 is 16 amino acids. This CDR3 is CASSGRLRLGTDTQYF. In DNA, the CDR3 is TGTGCCAGCAGTGGTCGACTAAGGCTAGGGACAGATACGCAGTATTTT.

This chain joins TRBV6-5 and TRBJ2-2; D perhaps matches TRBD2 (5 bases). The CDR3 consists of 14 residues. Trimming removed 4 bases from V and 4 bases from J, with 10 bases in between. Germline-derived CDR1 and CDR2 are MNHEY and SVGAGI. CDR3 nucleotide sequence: TGTGCCAGCAGTTTGCAGAGGGCCACCGGGGAGCTGTTTTTT. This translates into CASSLQRATGELFF.

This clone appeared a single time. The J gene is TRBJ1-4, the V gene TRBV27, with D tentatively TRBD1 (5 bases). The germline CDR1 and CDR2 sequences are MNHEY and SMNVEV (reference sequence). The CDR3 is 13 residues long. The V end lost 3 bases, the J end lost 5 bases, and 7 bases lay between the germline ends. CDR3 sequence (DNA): TGTGCCAGCAGTTTCTCAGGGAATGAAAAACTGTTTTTT. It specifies CASSFSGNEKLFF.

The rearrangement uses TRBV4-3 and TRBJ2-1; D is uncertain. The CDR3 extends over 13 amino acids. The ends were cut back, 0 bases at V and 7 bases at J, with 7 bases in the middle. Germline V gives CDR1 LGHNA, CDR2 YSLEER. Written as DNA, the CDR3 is TGCGCCAGCAGCCAAGATAGCTGGAATGAGCAGTTCTTC. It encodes CASSQDSWNEQFF.

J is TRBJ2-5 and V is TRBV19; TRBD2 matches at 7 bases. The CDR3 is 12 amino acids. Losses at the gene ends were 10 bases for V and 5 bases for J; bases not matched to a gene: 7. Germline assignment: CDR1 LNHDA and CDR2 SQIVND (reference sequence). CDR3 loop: CAICGGRETQYF. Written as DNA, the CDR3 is TGTGCCATCTGCGGGGGACGGGAGACCCAGTACTTC.

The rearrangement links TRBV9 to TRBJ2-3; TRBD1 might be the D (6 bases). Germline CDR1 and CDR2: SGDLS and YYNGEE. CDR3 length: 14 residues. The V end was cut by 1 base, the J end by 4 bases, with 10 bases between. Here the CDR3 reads CASSVPQGSDTQYF. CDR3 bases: TGTGCCAGCAGCGTACCCCAGGGGTCAGATACGCAGTATTTT.

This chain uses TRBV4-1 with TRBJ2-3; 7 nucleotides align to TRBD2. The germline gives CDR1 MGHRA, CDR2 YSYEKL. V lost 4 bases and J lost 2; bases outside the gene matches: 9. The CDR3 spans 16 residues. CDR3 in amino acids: CASSLRPGLITDTQYF. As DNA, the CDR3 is TGCGCCAGCAGCCTTCGGCCGGGACTAATCACAGATACGCAGTATTTT.

Written as DNA, the CDR3 is TGCGCCAGCAGCCATAGGACACTCCCCGATGGCTACACCTTC. Translating gives CASSHRTLPDGYTF. The chain joins TRBV4-1 to TRBJ1-2; TRBD1 might be the D (5 bases). The CDR3 loop spans 14 amino acids. V lost 3 bases, J lost 6 bases, and 14 bases lay in between. Germline CDR1 MGHRA, CDR2 YSYEKL.

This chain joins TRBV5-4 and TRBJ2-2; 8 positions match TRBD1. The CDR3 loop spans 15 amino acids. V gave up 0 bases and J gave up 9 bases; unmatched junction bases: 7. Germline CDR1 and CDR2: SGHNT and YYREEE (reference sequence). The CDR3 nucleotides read TGTGCCAGCAGCTTGGAGGGCAGGGGGCCCAGGGAGCTGTTTTTT. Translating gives CASSLEGRGPRELFF. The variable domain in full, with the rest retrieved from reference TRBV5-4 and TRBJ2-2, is ETGVTQSPTHLIKTRGQQVTLRCSSQSGHNTVSWYQQALGQGPQFIFQYYREEENGRGNFPPRFSGLQFPNYSSELNVNALELDDSALYLCASSLEGRGPRELFFGEGSRLTVL.

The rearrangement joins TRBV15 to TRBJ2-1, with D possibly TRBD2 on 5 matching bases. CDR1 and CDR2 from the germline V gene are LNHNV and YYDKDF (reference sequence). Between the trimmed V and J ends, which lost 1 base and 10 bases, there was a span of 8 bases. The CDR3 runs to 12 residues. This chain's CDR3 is CATSRVRVEQFF. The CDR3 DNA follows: TGTGCCACCAGCAGAGTGAGGGTAGAGCAGTTCTTC.

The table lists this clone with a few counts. The CDR3 region is CASRGTGNNQPQHF. The CDR3 DNA reads TGTGCCAGCAGGGGGACAGGAAACAATCAGCCCCAGCATTTT. The chain recombines TRBV2 with TRBJ1-5; 8 bases line up with TRBD1. Germline CDR1 and CDR2: SNHLY and FYNNEI. The ends lost 6 bases at V and 3 bases at J; junction bases unmatched: 4. The CDR3 is 14 amino acids.

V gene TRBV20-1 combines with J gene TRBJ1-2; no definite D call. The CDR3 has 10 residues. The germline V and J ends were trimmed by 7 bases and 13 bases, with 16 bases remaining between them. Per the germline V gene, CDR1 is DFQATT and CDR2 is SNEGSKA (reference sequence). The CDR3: CSVFAYGGTF. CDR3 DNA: TGCAGTGTTTTTGCCTATGGCGGCACCTTC.

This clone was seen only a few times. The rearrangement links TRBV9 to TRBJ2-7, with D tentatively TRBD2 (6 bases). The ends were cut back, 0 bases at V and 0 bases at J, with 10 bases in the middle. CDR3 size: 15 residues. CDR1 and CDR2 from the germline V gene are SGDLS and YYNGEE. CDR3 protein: CASSVGGALSYEQYF. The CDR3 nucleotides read TGTGCCAGCAGCGTAGGCGGGGCTCTCTCCTACGAGCAGTACTTC.

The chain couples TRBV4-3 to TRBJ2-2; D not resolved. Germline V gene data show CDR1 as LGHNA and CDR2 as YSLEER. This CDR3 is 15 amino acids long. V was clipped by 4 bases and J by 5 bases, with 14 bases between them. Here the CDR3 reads CASSRDWRQTGELFF. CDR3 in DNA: TGCGCCAGCAGCCGAGACTGGCGGCAAACCGGGGAGCTGTTTTTT.

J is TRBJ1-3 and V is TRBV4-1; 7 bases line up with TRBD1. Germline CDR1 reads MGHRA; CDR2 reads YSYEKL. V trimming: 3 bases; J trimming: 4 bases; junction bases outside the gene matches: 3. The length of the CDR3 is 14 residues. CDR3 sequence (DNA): TGCGCCAGCAGCCACACGACAGGGGGAAACACCATATATTTT. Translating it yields CASSHTTGGNTIYF.

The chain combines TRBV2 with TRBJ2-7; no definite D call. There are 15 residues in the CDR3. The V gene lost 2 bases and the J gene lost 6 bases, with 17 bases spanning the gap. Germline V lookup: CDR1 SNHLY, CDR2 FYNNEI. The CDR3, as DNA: TGTGCCAGCAGTGAACCTCCACCCAAGAGATTCGAGCAGTACTTC. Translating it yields CASSEPPPKRFEQYF.

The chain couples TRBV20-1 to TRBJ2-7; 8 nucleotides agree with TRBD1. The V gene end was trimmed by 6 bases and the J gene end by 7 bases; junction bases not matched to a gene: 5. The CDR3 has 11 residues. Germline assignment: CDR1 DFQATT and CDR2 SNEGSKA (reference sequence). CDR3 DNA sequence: TGCAGTGCGACAACAGGGGGGGAGCAGTACTTC. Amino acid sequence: CSATTGGEQYF.

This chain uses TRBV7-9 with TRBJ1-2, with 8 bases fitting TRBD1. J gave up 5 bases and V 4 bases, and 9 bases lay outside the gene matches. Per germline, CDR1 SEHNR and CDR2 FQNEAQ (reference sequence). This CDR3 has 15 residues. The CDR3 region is CASSSMMDRAYGYTF. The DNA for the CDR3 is TGTGCCAGCAGCTCGATGATGGACAGGGCTTATGGCTACACCTTC.

The CDR3 region is CAVLITGGRPQYF. The CDR3 coding sequence is TGTGCCGTACTTATAACTGGAGGACGGCCGCAGTATTTT. The chain employs TRBV7-2 and TRBJ2-3; perhaps TRBD2 as D (5 bases). The CDR3 has 13 amino acids. V shed 11 bases and J shed 10 bases, with 22 bases lying between them. Germline CDR1 reads SGHTA; CDR2 reads FQGNSA.

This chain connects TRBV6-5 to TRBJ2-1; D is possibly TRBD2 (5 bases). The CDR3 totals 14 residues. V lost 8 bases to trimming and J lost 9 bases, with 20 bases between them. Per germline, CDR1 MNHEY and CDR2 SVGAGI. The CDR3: CASYAGPRAGEQFF. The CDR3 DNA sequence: TGTGCCAGCTACGCGGGCCCAAGGGCCGGTGAGCAGTTCTTC.

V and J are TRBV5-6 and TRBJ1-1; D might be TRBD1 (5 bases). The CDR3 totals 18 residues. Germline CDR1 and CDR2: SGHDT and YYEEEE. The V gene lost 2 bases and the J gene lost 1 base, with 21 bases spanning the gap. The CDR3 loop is CASSFYYGRDSGNTEAFF. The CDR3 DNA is TGTGCCAGCAGCTTTTATTACGGCCGGGACTCAGGGAACACTGAAGCTTTCTTT.

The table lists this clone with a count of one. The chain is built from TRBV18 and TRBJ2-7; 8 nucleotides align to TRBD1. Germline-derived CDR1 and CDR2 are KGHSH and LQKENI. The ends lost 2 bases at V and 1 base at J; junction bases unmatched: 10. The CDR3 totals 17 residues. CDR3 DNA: TGTGCCAGCTCACCAGTGAGAGGACAGGGCGTATCCTACGAGCAGTACTTC. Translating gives CASSPVRGQGVSYEQYF.

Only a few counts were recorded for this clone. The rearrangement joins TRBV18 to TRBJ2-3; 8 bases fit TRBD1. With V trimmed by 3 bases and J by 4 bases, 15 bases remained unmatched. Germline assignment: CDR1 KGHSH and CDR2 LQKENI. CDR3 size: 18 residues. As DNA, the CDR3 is TGTGCCAGCTCACCGGGACTGTCGGCAGGGGGCGGATCAGATACGCAGTATTTT. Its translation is CASSPGLSAGGGSDTQYF.